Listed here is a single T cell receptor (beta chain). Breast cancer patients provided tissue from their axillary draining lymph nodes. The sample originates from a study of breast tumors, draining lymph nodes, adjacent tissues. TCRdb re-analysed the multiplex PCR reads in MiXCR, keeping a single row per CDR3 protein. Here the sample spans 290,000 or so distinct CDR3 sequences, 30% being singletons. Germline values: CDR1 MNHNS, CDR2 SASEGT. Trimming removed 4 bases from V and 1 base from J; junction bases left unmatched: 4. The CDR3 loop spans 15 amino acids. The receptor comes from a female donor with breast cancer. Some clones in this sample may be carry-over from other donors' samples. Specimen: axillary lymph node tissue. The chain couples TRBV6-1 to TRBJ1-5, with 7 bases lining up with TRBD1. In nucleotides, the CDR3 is TGTGCCAGCAGTGGACAGGGAGGGAGCAATCAGCCCCAGCATTTT. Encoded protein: CASSGQGGSNQPQHF.